One and the same sample provided the 27 T cell receptor beta chains below, sequenced in a study of T cell changes during pregnancy in multiple sclerosis. The data were produced by immunoSEQ multiplex PCR, yet TCRdb's version contains in-frame clones alone and is incomplete. The sample lists about 59,000 clones; roughly 94% were seen once. The starting material was CD8+ T cells from peripheral blood mononuclear cells, obtained after pregnancy. These receptors were collected from a female donor with multiple sclerosis, enrolled in a pregnancy study.

This clone showed up just once. The chain has TRBV4-3 and TRBJ2-3, with 15 bases aligning to TRBD2. Germline CDR1 and CDR2: LGHNA and YSLEER. This CDR3 has 19 residues. Trimming took 0 bases from V and 1 from J; bases not matched to a gene: 5. The CDR3 DNA reads TGCGCCAGCAGCCAAGATGGGACTAGCGGGGGGCTGGGCACAGATACGCAGTATTTT. It yields the protein CASSQDGTSGGLGTDTQYF.

V is TRBV27 and J is TRBJ1-1; 7 nucleotides agree with TRBD1. The V gene end was trimmed by 5 bases and the J gene end by 5 bases; junction bases not matched to a gene: 8. The CDR3 totals 14 residues. CDR1 MNHEY and CDR2 SMNVEV come from the germline V gene (reference sequence). Here the CDR3 DNA reads TGTGCCAGCAGTCTTACCAGGGGGAGGACTGAAGCTTTCTTT. As protein: CASSLTRGRTEAFF.

This sequence joins TRBV19 and TRBJ1-1; D not certain. Trimming cost V 8 bases and J 3 bases, with 13 bases left between them. The CDR3 is 13 amino acids. Germline CDR1 LNHDA, CDR2 SQIVND (reference sequence). CDR3 in DNA: TGTGCCAGTTCACATGAGGAGTACACTGAAGCTTTCTTT. This translates into CASSHEEYTEAFF.

The chain couples TRBV19 to TRBJ2-2; 8 nucleotides agree with TRBD1. The germline gives CDR1 LNHDA, CDR2 SQIVND (reference sequence). There are 16 residues in the CDR3. With 3 bases clipped from V and 7 bases from J, the junction kept 10 bases outside the gene matches. CDR3 nucleotide sequence: TGTGCCAGTAGTATTGACCGCTCAGGGGGCTTCGGGGAGCTGTTTTTT. Encoded protein: CASSIDRSGGFGELFF. The variable domain in full, completed from reference TRBV19 and TRBJ2-2, reads DGGITQSPKYLFRKEGQNVTLSCEQNLNHDAMYWYRQDPGQGLRLIYYSQIVNDFQKGDIAEGYSVSREKKESFPLTVTSAQKNPTAFYLCASSIDRSGGFGELFFGEGSRLTVL.

The rearrangement links TRBV9 to TRBJ1-2; 7 bases match TRBD1. The germline V gene has CDR1 SGDLS and CDR2 YYNGEE. The CDR3 is 15 amino acids. The trim removed 3 bases at V and 6 bases at J, leaving 11 bases unmatched. The CDR3, as DNA: TGTGCCAGCAGCGGAGTAGGGGGCGGAGTAGATGGCTACACCTTC. Translating it yields CASSGVGGGVDGYTF.

This chain links TRBV10-2 with TRBJ2-7; D is possibly TRBD1 (8 bases). The CDR3 runs to 14 residues. V was pared by 6 bases and J by 6 bases, with 18 bases between. From germline, CDR1 is WSHSY and CDR2 SAAADI. In nucleotides, the CDR3 is TGCGCCAGCAGGGGAGGGACAGGATGGACCGAGCAGTACTTC. Encoded protein: CASRGGTGWTEQYF.

The V call is TRBV27, the J call TRBJ2-2; weak D call: TRBD1 (6 bases). Germline loops: CDR1 MNHEY, CDR2 SMNVEV (reference sequence). CDR3 size: 14 residues. With 7 bases removed from V and 1 base from J, the gap between germline ends came to 10 bases. The CDR3 is CASKLGGNTGELFF. The DNA of the CDR3 is TGTGCCAGCAAACTAGGGGGGAACACCGGGGAGCTGTTTTTT.

The chain recombines TRBV6-1 with TRBJ1-2; TRBD1 matches at 8 bases. Germline CDR1 MNHNS, CDR2 SASEGT. This CDR3 is 16 amino acids long. With 2 bases clipped from V and 2 bases from J, the junction kept 7 bases outside the gene matches. This CDR3 reads CASSESDGQGNYGYTF. The CDR3 DNA sequence: TGTGCCAGCAGTGAATCCGACGGACAGGGAAACTATGGCTACACCTTC.

This clone appeared a few times. This chain joins TRBV5-4 and TRBJ1-1; tentative D call: TRBD1 (5 bases). V lost 0 bases and J 5 bases, leaving 14 bases between the germline ends. Germline V gene data show CDR1 as SGHNT and CDR2 as YYREEE (reference sequence). This CDR3 comprises 15 residues. CDR3 coding DNA: TGTGCCAGCAGCTTGGACCGTAACAGGCCAACTGAAGCTTTCTTT. It translates to CASSLDRNRPTEAFF.

The chain couples TRBV4-1 to TRBJ2-1; a weak D match, TRBD1 (5 bases). V was shortened by 1 base and J by 1 base, with 11 bases between the two germline ends. Germline assignment: CDR1 MGHRA and CDR2 YSYEKL. This CDR3 has 16 amino acids. The CDR3 is CASSQGIRGSYNEQFF. In DNA form, the CDR3 reads TGCGCCAGCAGCCAAGGGATAAGGGGTTCCTACAATGAGCAGTTCTTC.

The chain combines TRBV5-1 with TRBJ2-1; 8 positions agree with TRBD1. The CDR3 is 14 amino acids. V lost 1 base to trimming and J lost 10 bases; unmatched junction nucleotides: 7. Germline CDR1 reads SGHRS; CDR2 reads YFSETQ. Here the CDR3 DNA reads TGCGCCAGCAGCTTGAGGCAGGGGGCGGCCGAGCAGTTCTTC. As protein: CASSLRQGAAEQFF.

The gene calls are TRBV6-1 and TRBJ1-1; D uncertain. Germline-derived CDR1 and CDR2 are MNHNS and SASEGT. Trimming removed 8 bases from V and 1 base from J, with 11 bases in between. The CDR3 is 13 amino acids. The CDR3 loop reads CASSGGRNTEAFF. Here the CDR3 DNA reads TGTGCCAGCTCTGGCGGTCGGAACACTGAAGCTTTCTTT.

The CDR3 loop reads CASSSPGLAGTSYEQYF. CDR3 in DNA: TGTGCCAGCAGTTCGCCGGGACTAGCGGGTACATCCTACGAGCAGTACTTC. The chain is built from TRBV28 and TRBJ2-7, with TRBD2 matching 12 bases. There are 17 residues in the CDR3. J lost 1 base, V lost 4 bases, and 8 bases had no gene match. Germline values: CDR1 MDHEN, CDR2 SYDVKM.

In DNA, the CDR3 is TGCGCCAGCAGCTTAAGTTGGGGGCAGGGCTCCGAGCAGTACTTC. Translating it yields CASSLSWGQGSEQYF. The chain uses TRBV5-1 and TRBJ2-7; tentatively, D is TRBD1 (6 bases). The length of the CDR3 is 15 residues. V was cut by 2 bases and J by 6 bases, with 18 bases left in between. Germline assignment: CDR1 SGHRS and CDR2 YFSETQ.

V usage is TRBV19 and J usage is TRBJ1-5; D is ambiguous. The V end lost 5 bases, the J end lost 5 bases, and 10 bases lay between the germline ends. Germline CDR1 LNHDA, CDR2 SQIVND (reference sequence). CDR3 length: 13 residues. The CDR3 DNA follows: TGTGCCAGTAGTTGGCCGAGCGATCAGCCCCAGCATTTT. It yields the protein CASSWPSDQPQHF.

The rearrangement uses TRBV14 and TRBJ2-3; unclear D gene. CDR3 length: 15 amino acids. Between the trimmed V and J ends, which lost 0 bases and 5 bases, there was a span of 12 bases. Germline lookup yields CDR1 SGHDN and CDR2 FVKESK. The CDR3 nucleotides are TGTGCCAGCAGCCAAGATTGGCCTCGCGGAGATACGCAGTATTTT. Translation gives CASSQDWPRGDTQYF.

The V and J genes are TRBV10-2 and TRBJ2-1, with 8 bases identical to TRBD2. Germline V gene lookup returns CDR1 WSHSY and CDR2 SAAADI. V lost 8 bases and J lost 8; bases outside the gene matches: 11. This CDR3 comprises 14 residues. CDR3 coding DNA: TGCGCCAGCGGACCGGGGGGGGCATTGGATGAGCAGTTCTTC. Protein product: CASGPGGALDEQFF.

In its sample, this clone was seen once. The J gene is TRBJ2-7, the V gene TRBV5-1; TRBD1 might be the D (6 bases). CDR3 length: 15 residues. Germline-derived CDR1 and CDR2 are SGHRS and YFSETQ. With 3 bases removed from V and 1 base from J, the gap between germline ends came to 14 bases. Written as DNA, the CDR3 is TGCGCCAGCAGCTCCGACAGGTTATTATCCTACGAGCAGTACTTC. Translating gives CASSSDRLLSYEQYF.

The genes are TRBV4-3 and TRBJ2-1; 12 bases are shared with TRBD2. Per germline, CDR1 LGHNA and CDR2 YSLEER. The CDR3 covers 16 residues. J lost 8 bases, V lost 3 bases, and 8 bases had no gene match. CDR3 DNA sequence: TGCGCCAGCAGCCAGGATCCGACTAGCGGGAGTCATGAGCAGTTCTTC. It yields the protein CASSQDPTSGSHEQFF.

This clone occurred a few times. The chain employs TRBV7-6 and TRBJ1-3; D is unclear. The ends were cut back, 1 base at V and 1 base at J, with 8 bases in the middle. The CDR3 sequence is 15 residues long. CDR1 and CDR2 from the germline V gene are SGHVS and FNYEAQ. The CDR3 coding sequence is TGTGCCAGCAGCTTAGACAGCAATTCTGGAAACACCATATATTTT. Its protein is CASSLDSNSGNTIYF.

V is TRBV4-3 and J is TRBJ2-1; D gene ambiguous. This CDR3 spans 13 amino acids. CDR1 is LGHNA, CDR2 YSLEER, per germline. V was clipped by 4 bases and J by 14 bases, with 18 bases between them. The CDR3 DNA reads as TGCGCCAGCAGCCCGGAGTCTGGCCAGTTAAAGTTCTTC. Encoded protein: CASSPESGQLKFF.

The rearrangement links TRBV6-5 to TRBJ2-2; TRBD2 aligns across 14 bases. The CDR3 consists of 16 residues. V dropped 4 bases and J dropped 7; count of bases not matched to a gene: 5. CDR1 is MNHEY and CDR2 is SVGAGI in the germline V gene. The CDR3 DNA follows: TGTGCCAGCAGTTTGGGACTAGCGGGAGTGGGCGGGGAGCTGTTTTTT. This sequence encodes CASSLGLAGVGGELFF.

CDR3 protein: CASSLAGLAAYNEQFF. CDR3 coding DNA: TGTGCCAGCAGTTTAGCGGGACTAGCGGCGTACAATGAGCAGTTCTTC. This sequence joins TRBV27 and TRBJ2-1; 11 positions match TRBD2. The V gene end was trimmed by 2 bases and the J gene end by 4 bases; junction bases not matched to a gene: 4. This CDR3 spans 16 amino acids. Germline V gives CDR1 MNHEY, CDR2 SMNVEV (reference sequence).

The V and J genes are TRBV15 and TRBJ2-1, with D maybe TRBD1 (5 bases). CDR1 is LNHNV, CDR2 YYDKDF, per germline (reference sequence). The CDR3 totals 14 residues. V was pared by 5 bases and J by 6 bases, with 14 bases between. CDR3 DNA: TGTGCCACCAGCCCGCCAGGGATGGGCAATGAGCAGTTCTTC. It specifies CATSPPGMGNEQFF.

The chain recombines TRBV28 with TRBJ1-1; TRBD1 matches 12 bases. The CDR3 runs 16 residues. Germline loops: CDR1 MDHEN, CDR2 SYDVKM. V was pared by 1 base and J by 2 bases, with 2 bases of the junction left unmatched. CDR3 DNA: TGTGCCAGCAGTTTATTGGGACAGGGGGCTAACACTGAAGCTTTCTTT. This encodes CASSLLGQGANTEAFF.

This chain uses TRBV12-1 with TRBJ2-4; the DNA was not compared with TRBD2, the D call given in the table. TRBV12-1 constitutes a pseudogene. The CDR3 is 12 amino acids. The CDR3 loop is CASSPGENIQYF. Written as DNA, the CDR3 is TGTGCCAGCAGCCCCGGAGAAAACATTCAGTACTTC.

The V gene is TRBV28, the J gene TRBJ1-2, with D maybe TRBD1 (5 bases). V lost 7 bases, J lost 1 base, and 13 bases lay in between. The CDR3 loop spans 14 amino acids. The V gene's germline CDR1 is MDHEN and CDR2 SYDVKM. The CDR3 DNA follows: TGTGCCAGCATCACGACCGGGGGTAACTATGGCTACACCTTC. This codes for CASITTGGNYGYTF.